A single TCR beta chain is shown here with its context. Only one count was recorded for this clone. Its antigen remains undetermined. No quality values exist for individual bases; no much larger clone is one base distant. TCR CDR3 regions were amplified from genomic DNA by multiplex PCR using the deep immunoSEQ assay. Genomic DNA extracted from each cell subset was distributed evenly over all wells of several immunoSEQ 96-well plates, and each plate served as one replicate. Each replicate PCR for sorted subsets received around 200 ng genomic DNA, equal to 30,000 or so T cell genomes. The purified libraries were quantified using a Qubit 3.0 fluorometer, sized with a Bioanalyzer 2100, and then quantified again using the KAPA Library Quantification kit. Every immunoSEQ 96-well plate was sequenced on a separate single-read 150-cycle Illumina NextSeq 550 flow cell. As for the authors' bioinformatics: The immunoSEQ output contained only junctional sequences without quality scores, so filtering could not match that applied to full-length reads. To assign V/J genes and CDR3, sequences were annotated using PyIR, a Python wrapper for IgBLAST v1.9, with IMGT germline references. Reads were removed for weak V/J assignments (E-value above 1e-6), missing CDR3, stop codons, out-of-frame junctions, or ambiguous translated residues. A V3J clonotype was defined by an identical inferred V gene, J gene, and CDR3 amino acid sequence. The percentage overlap between two repertoires was calculated by dividing the number of shared unique clonotypes by the size of the smaller repertoire. Richness of each repertoire was evaluated using RTK rarefaction, the Chao1 estimator, and Recon v2.1 estimates of unobserved clonotypes. For all TCRbeta clonotypes obtained by the gDNA method from a handful of donors, generation probabilities were computed with OLGA. As stored in TCRdb, this immuneACCESS dataset retains in-frame rearrangements with V and J assigned. A fraction of the clones does not appear; measured against another copy, unresolved V genes explain less than half of the discrepancy, and the remainder lacks a known reason. The V and J calls and clone size are taken from that table; D and trimming were inferred from the DNA. The sample profile shows approximately 340,000 clones; 73% of them were found once. The biggest ten clones account for roughly 10% of the sample.

CDR3 length: 13 amino acids, cysteine to phenylalanine. The entry retains the CDR3 DNA only, 39 bases that are in frame from base 1. V is pared back by 6 bases and J by 4 bases, with 10 bases lying between the germline termini. The germline V gene supplies CDR1 SNHLY and CDR2 FYNNEI. The data derive from a study of shared clonotypes between healthy human individuals (TCRdb year 2020). In the study overall: The cohort included a few men and a couple of women between 18 and 49 years of age. Leukapheresis yielded between about 0.85 and 9 billion PBMCs per donor. To estimate repertoire size and how much clonotype sharing occurs between individuals, the study deeply sequenced the blood TCR repertoires of several healthy adults. For each donor, CD4 naive and CD4 memory were each run on three plates, CD8 naive on two plates, and CD8 memory on one plate. Different laboratories and diverse techniques were used to prepare libraries and sequence TCR repertoires, to increase sequencing depth and limit assay-specific biases. Findings and caveats that apply to the study as a whole: Across a handful of donors, roughly 5% of naive CD4, 3% to 4% of naive CD8, under 2.5% of memory CD4, and approximately 0.4% of memory CD8 clonotypes were shared. Clonotypes shared by all four sorted-subset donors showed higher generation probabilities than non-shared clonotypes. Even with the large sequencing depth, rarefaction of the sorted-subset datasets indicated that sequencing was incomplete. Sampling was restricted to blood, and TCR repertoires in tissues likely differ from the TCR repertoires found in blood. Based on pairwise subsampling, the degree of clonotype sharing among donors was expected to be affected by sequencing depth. Because the study included a small number of donors, the genetic and exposure-history diversity represented was limited. Larger estimated clonotype richness was generally found for naive subsets than for memory subsets.

The donors were healthy, HIV-negative adults who had no recently reported acute infections or vaccinations. Only Caucasian adults living in Nashville, Tennessee, USA were represented among the donors. Magnetic negative selection was used to enrich CD4+ T cells, after which naive cells were positively selected on CD45RA and the negative fraction became the memory subset. Blood was obtained by leukapheresis, after which PBMCs were separated by Ficoll-Histopaque density gradient centrifugation and cryopreserved in liquid nitrogen vapor phase. Purity and quantity of every magnetically sorted T cell population were checked by analytical flow cytometry. Genomic DNA was isolated from each sorted fraction and quantified by UV absorbance on a Nanodrop 2000c.

The chain employs TRBV2 and TRBJ1-5; too little of a D gene remains to name it. The sample comprised memory CD4+ T cells sorted from blood. The cell subset or site tag for this specimen amounts to: CD45RA-negative fraction. The clonotype originates from a man aged 25 to 40 in good health. At the DNA level, the sequence is TGTGCCAGCAGGGTCAGCGCAAATCAGCCCCAGCATTTT. Its translation is CASRVSANQPQHF. Extended through the reference TRBV2 and TRBJ1-5 proteins, this CDR3 yields the full variable domain: EPEVTQTPSHQVTQMGQEVILRCVPISNHLYFYWYRQILGQKVEFLVSFYNNEISEKSEIFDDQFSVERPDGSNFTLKIRSTKLEDSAMYFCASRVSANQPQHFGDGTRLSIL.